Included here is one T cell receptor (beta chain) sequence, with context. The antigen is not known. These data are taken from a study of CXCR3-negative and CXCR3-positive naive CD8 T cells. Study context: Cumulative TRB read yield was approximately 135 million, averaging about 1.5 +/- 0.3 million per library.

The libraries of TRB cDNA were constructed through 5' RACE using UMI labels. From the 5' RACE reads, TCRdb lists one entry per CDR3 protein and no DNA. The table for this sample gives about 130,000 distinct CDR3 sequences. CDR1 SQVTM and CDR2 ANQGSEA come from the germline V gene. This CDR3 contains 13 residues. Broader study findings: Higher TRB CDR3 hydrophobicity marked CXCR3-positive naive cells relative to CXCR3-negative naive cells.

The chain has TRBV29-1 and TRBJ2-3; TCRdb's D gene call, TRBD1, goes unchecked for lack of DNA. The sequence came from a human donor in good health. Some clones in this sample may be carry-over from other donors' samples. Sequencing was carried out using naive CXCR3- CD8+ T cells from blood. Specified subset: CD45RO-CCR7+CD27+CD95- naive CD8+ T cells lacking CXCR3 (TNR3-). CDR3 amino acids: CSSDVGPTDTQYF.